A selection of T cell receptor beta chains follows, all from one sample in a study of blood T cell repertoires in COVID-19. Repertoires were generated with immunoSEQ multiplex PCR, while TCRdb's copy carries only in-frame clones and drops some. The sample consists of about 160,000 clones, roughly four fifths of them appearing once. Sequencing input: peripheral blood. These receptors were obtained from a man between 70 and 80 years old who had recovered from COVID-19. The conserved cysteine and the conserved F or W are not part of the CDR3 here.

j_call v_call cdr3_aa
TRBJ2-1 TRBV6-6 ASSDIAGPYNEQF
TRBJ1-6 TRBV19 ASSTTGGNSPLH
TRBJ1-2 TRBV7-9 ASSFKTGSYGYT
TRBJ1-2 TRBV5-4 ASSSGQENYGYT
TRBJ1-2 TRBV7-9 ASSFGTAYGYT
TRBJ1-5 TRBV28 ASSFVRGSNQPQH
TRBJ2-4 TRBV11-3 ASSLGQADIQY
TRBJ2-1 TRBV30 AWIPAQTSGNGKQF
TRBJ1-2 TRBV19 ASSIGQAPNYGYT
TRBJ2-5 TRBV3-1/TRBV3-2 ASSPGGTGRKETQY
TRBJ2-4 TRBV5-1 ASSPRLSGGLEY
TRBJ1-3 TRBV9 ASSVGGVSGNTIY
TRBJ1-4 TRBV9 ASSLTGNEKLF
TRBJ2-3 TRBV24-1 ATSDPVSTDTQY
TRBJ2-7 TRBV6-2/TRBV6-3 ASSKQGLGTYEQY
TRBJ2-7 TRBV6-6 ASSPLTSGAYEQY
TRBJ2-1 TRBV9 ASSVAKRGSSYNEQF
TRBJ1-6 TRBV5-1 ASSLSDQGANSPLH
TRBJ2-3 TRBV3-1/TRBV3-2 ASSHSGVMTDTQY
TRBJ2-1 TRBV12-3/TRBV12-4 TTSGINNEQF
TRBJ2-3 TRBV15 ATSRVSGRVAGDTQY
TRBJ1-1 TRBV5-4 ASSLDRGLNTEAF
TRBJ2-7 TRBV5-4 ASSFGTSGSYEQY
TRBJ2-1 TRBV7-9 ASSFLRANEQF
TRBJ2-1 TRBV2 ASSLDRGNNEQF
TRBJ2-5 TRBV6-1 ASSEHRLAGGQGETQY
TRBJ2-3 TRBV3-1/TRBV3-2 ASHRSSTDTQY
TRBJ2-1 TRBV9 ASSVAAGTSPYNEQF
TRBJ2-7 TRBV7-9 ASSLHAGVSYEQY
TRBJ1-1 TRBV7-9 ASSPRARTEAF
TRBJ1-1 TRBV7-8 ASRPGGGGNTEAF
TRBJ2-1 TRBV5-5 ASSSGGERDEQF
TRBJ2-1 TRBV2 ASRGVGGKGEQF
TRBJ2-7 TRBV7-3 ASSYGTTYEQY
TRBJ2-7 TRBV18 ASSPPPGQGGNTEY
TRBJ2-2 TRBV5-1 ASSSSGTRGSGELF
TRBJ2-4 TRBV28 ASRIGGSKNIQY
TRBJ2-3 TRBV18 ASSPQKSGSGTDTQY
TRBJ2-1 TRBV7-6 ASSLIAGGGNEQF
TRBJ2-1 TRBV9 ASSARGSSYNEQF
TRBJ2-1 TRBV29-1 SVSGTGGRAASYNEQF
TRBJ2-1 TRBV19 ASSIDQGGLTEQF
TRBJ1-2 TRBV29-1 SAGDRGPYGYT
TRBJ2-1 TRBV6-5 ASSSGTGTYNEQF
TRBJ2-3 TRBV11-2 ASSLSLTTDTQY
TRBJ2-6 TRBV5-4 ASSPGNSGANVLT
TRBJ2-1 TRBV5-1 ASSPPSGTGPSNEQF
TRBJ2-1 TRBV6-2/TRBV6-3 ASRPRLASDEQF
TRBJ2-1 TRBV18 ASSPGLAGPNEQF
TRBJ2-7 TRBV4-3 ASSQATSGFTYEQY
TRBJ2-7 TRBV7-8 ASSRIRTSGSEQY
TRBJ1-6 TRBV6-5 ASTKAPSGDSPLH
TRBJ1-1 TRBV7-2 ASSFGRGGTEAF